Listed here is a single T cell receptor beta chain. Some clones are missing from TCRdb's copy, which holds only in-frame ones; the method was immunoSEQ multiplex PCR. The table records approximately 36,000 clones, 84% of them present only once. Germline assignment: CDR1 SEHNR and CDR2 FQNEAQ (reference sequence). The CDR3 is made up of 13 amino acids. After removal of 4 bases from V and 12 bases from J, the junction contained 6 bases not matched to a gene. This sample is part of a study of blood T cell repertoires in COVID-19. During active infection, Seattle patients enrolled and were then monitored through disease.

J is TRBJ1-6 and V is TRBV7-9, with TRBD1 identical over 7 bases. What was sequenced was peripheral blood. The TCR was taken from a man between 60 and 70 years old with COVID-19, enrolled during active disease. The CDR3 region has the DNA TGTGCCAGCAGCTCGGACAGGCTCGGACCCCTCCACTTT. Amino acids: CASSSDRLGPLHF.